This TCR beta chain was sequenced for a study of CD8+ T cells in alopecia areata. Study-level background: Tofacitinib was taken orally by treated patients, and the dose was 5 to 10 mg twice daily. Tofacitinib lasted 6 to 18 months, then 6 months off drug. Study observations and caveats: Affected scalp, especially in alopecia totalis/universalis, had a higher clonality than normal scalp did. Normal-skin resident alphabeta T cells also appear among scalp sample sequences.

The study team obtained lesional scalp punch biopsies and peripheral blood from alopecia areata patients. Investigators isolated RNA and reverse transcribed it into cDNA to act as the sequencing template. This table comes from immunoSEQ multiplex PCR, and its TCRdb copy is limited to in-frame clones, with some not included. The sample records around 10,000 clones, 50% to 70% being singletons. This CDR3 has 17 residues. Germline values: CDR1 SGHTA, CDR2 FQGNSA. Trimming left V 6 bases short and J 0 bases short, with 18 bases between. As to this clone: Its antigen remains unknown.

This clonotype was obtained from a human donor with alopecia areata. The J gene is TRBJ2-1, the V gene TRBV7-2, with D possibly TRBD2 on 5 matching bases. The specimen was skin, collected at week 0. CDR3 DNA sequence: TGTGCCAGCAGAGAACTAAAACAGCGGTTCTCCTACAATGAGCAGTTCTTC. Translating gives CASRELKQRFSYNEQFF.